This is a list of T cell receptor beta chains from one sample in a study of blood T cell repertoires in COVID-19. The protocol was immunoSEQ multiplex PCR, while the TCRdb copy is restricted to in-frame clones and leaves out a portion. This sample yields around 80,000 clones, of which over 75% are seen a single time; 12% belongs to the top ten. Source material: peripheral blood. Receptor source: an elderly man with acute or convalescent COVID-19. The CDR3 runs from the conserved cysteine through the conserved F or W. A D gene is named only where the DNA matches it firmly. Clone sizes are given selectively: once, few, many, or a class where the clone is expanded.

TRBJ1-4,TRBV9,once,-,CASSVTVFNEKLFF,TGTGCCAGCAGCGTGACAGTTTTTAATGAAAAACTGTTTTTT
TRBJ2-3,TRBV4-1,-,TRBD2,CASSRGLADPTDTQYF,TGCGCCAGCAGCCGAGGACTAGCGGACCCAACAGATACGCAGTATTTT
TRBJ1-2,TRBV5-1,-,-,CASSLDRPTYDGYTF,TGCGCCAGCAGCTTGGACAGACCAACCTATGATGGCTACACCTTC
TRBJ1-4,TRBV19,-,TRBD1,CASSIGGQSMELFF,TGTGCCAGTAGTATAGGGGGACAGTCGATGGAACTGTTTTTT
TRBJ1-1,TRBV7-8,-,-,CASSQMRRDTEAFF,TGTGCCAGCAGCCAAATGAGGAGGGACACTGAAGCTTTCTTT
TRBJ1-1,TRBV5-1,-,TRBD1,CASSFRTGNTEAFF,TGCGCCAGCAGCTTCCGGACAGGGAACACTGAAGCTTTCTTT
TRBJ1-1,TRBV6-5,-,-,CASKFWEVNTEAFF,TGTGCCAGCAAATTTTGGGAGGTGAACACTGAAGCTTTCTTT
TRBJ2-7,TRBV4-1,-,TRBD2,CASSQAVAGGLIREQYF,TGCGCCAGCAGCCAAGCGGTAGCGGGGGGGCTAATTCGCGAGCAGTACTTC
TRBJ2-2,TRBV7-8,few,-,CASSLLSRELFF,TGTGCCAGCAGCTTATTAAGCAGGGAGCTGTTTTTT
TRBJ2-7,TRBV19,-,-,CASSIQGSSSYEQYF,TGTGCCAGTAGTATTCAGGGTTCCAGCTCCTACGAGCAGTACTTC
TRBJ2-7,TRBV10-3,-,-,CAISNSAYEQYF,TGTGCCATCAGTAATAGCGCCTACGAGCAGTACTTC
TRBJ1-1,TRBV5-4,-,-,CASSPSTGAMNTEAFF,TGTGCCAGCAGCCCCTCGACAGGAGCTATGAACACTGAAGCTTTCTTT
TRBJ2-1,TRBV3-1/TRBV3-2,-,-,CASSQVASSYNEQFF,TGTGCCAGCAGCCAAGTGGCATCCTCCTACAATGAGCAGTTCTTC
TRBJ2-2,TRBV15,-,-,CATSRDRRGNTGELFF,TGTGCCACCAGCAGAGATCGCAGGGGAAACACCGGGGAGCTGTTTTTT
TRBJ1-1,TRBV7-3,few,-,CASSLTGSTEAFF,TGTGCCAGCAGCCTGACAGGAAGCACTGAAGCTTTCTTT
TRBJ1-1,TRBV19,-,-,CASSIEEGISTEAFF,TGTGCCAGTAGTATAGAGGAGGGGATTTCCACTGAAGCTTTCTTT
TRBJ1-1,TRBV10-3,-,TRBD1,CAISSQGAGLAFF,TGTGCCATCAGTTCGCAGGGGGCGGGTTTAGCTTTCTTT
TRBJ1-2,TRBV21-1,-,-,CASSKTAGYGYTF,TGTGCCAGCAGCAAAACGGCAGGGTATGGCTACACCTTC
TRBJ1-2,TRBV3-1/TRBV3-2,once,TRBD1,CASSPGDRVNGYTF,TGTGCCAGCAGCCCCGGGGACAGGGTGAATGGCTACACCTTC
TRBJ1-1,TRBV19,-,-,CASRLRPGSVNTEAFF,TGTGCCAGTAGACTAAGGCCGGGGTCCGTGAACACTGAAGCTTTCTTT
TRBJ1-2,TRBV7-2,medium-sized,-,CASSLAGWTVSVYGYTF,TGTGCCAGCAGCTTAGCGGGGTGGACAGTCTCAGTGTATGGCTACACCTTC
TRBJ1-1,TRBV5-5,-,-,CASSRVSTEAFF,TGTGCCAGCTCCAGGGTAAGCACTGAAGCTTTCTTT
TRBJ2-2,TRBV9,-,-,CASSVDGRGNTGELFF,TGTGCCAGCAGCGTAGACGGAAGGGGGAACACCGGGGAGCTGTTTTTT
TRBJ1-3,TRBV19,-,-,CASGSGYPDRGNTIYF,TGTGCCAGTGGTTCAGGGTATCCCGATCGTGGAAACACCATATATTTT
TRBJ2-5,TRBV7-2,-,TRBD1,CASSLGQGWETQYF,TGTGCCAGCAGCTTAGGACAGGGGTGGGAGACCCAGTACTTC
TRBJ2-5,TRBV3-1/TRBV3-2,-,-,CASSQVGRGETQYF,TGTGCCAGCAGCCAAGTAGGGCGGGGAGAGACCCAGTACTTC
TRBJ1-1,TRBV14,-,-,CASSINRDTEAFF,TGTGCCAGCAGTATAAACCGGGACACTGAAGCTTTCTTT
TRBJ2-7,TRBV12-5,-,TRBD1,CASGSARTGQGSYEQYF,TGTGCTAGTGGTTCCGCCCGAACCGGACAGGGATCCTACGAGCAGTACTTC
TRBJ1-4,TRBV9,-,-,CASSVGRGDEKLFF,TGTGCCAGCAGCGTAGGCCGGGGGGATGAAAAACTGTTTTTT